The 26 T cell receptor beta chains given below trace back to one sample, sequenced in a study of blood T cell repertoires in COVID-19. Clones were read by immunoSEQ multiplex PCR, and TCRdb kept only the in-frame ones, dropping some. Of 75,000 to 100,000 clones listed, 70% to 90% are singletons. The sample comprised peripheral blood. The receptors derive from a human donor with acute or convalescent COVID-19. The donor label of this sample is uncertain.

This chain uses TRBV19 with TRBJ2-1, with 7 bases aligning to TRBD2. Germline V CDR1 and CDR2: LNHDA, SQIVND (reference sequence). V was pared by 6 bases and J by 1 base, with 0 bases of the junction left unmatched. This CDR3 spans 13 amino acids. The DNA of the CDR3 is TGTGCCAGTAGGGGGGGGTCCTACAATGAGCAGTTCTTC. Translating it yields CASRGGSYNEQFF.

The chain joins TRBV6-6 to TRBJ2-5, with a weak D call TRBD2 (6 bases). From germline, CDR1 is MNHNY and CDR2 SVGAGI (reference sequence). This CDR3 region has 14 residues. V was trimmed by 2 bases and J by 3 bases, leaving 10 bases between them. CDR3: CASSYAGSEETQYF. The CDR3 DNA follows: TGTGCCAGCAGTTACGCGGGGAGCGAAGAGACCCAGTACTTC.

The chain links TRBV7-6 to TRBJ2-7; D is perhaps TRBD2 (6 bases). This CDR3 region has 15 residues. Germline loops: CDR1 SGHVS, CDR2 FNYEAQ. V gave up 4 bases and J gave up 4 bases, with 17 bases separating them. The CDR3 coding sequence is TGTGCCAGCAGCTCCCCGCCTTGGGGGGTTTACGAGCAGTACTTC. It is translated as CASSSPPWGVYEQYF.

The rearrangement joins TRBV4-3 to TRBJ1-1; 9 bases match TRBD1. J was trimmed by 9 bases and V by 3 bases; bases with no gene match: 11. The CDR3 spans 15 residues. Germline V CDR1 and CDR2: LGHNA, YSLEER. CDR3 sequence (DNA): TGCGCCAGCAGCCAGGAGGGACAGGGACCGATGAAAGCTTTCTTT. Amino acid sequence: CASSQEGQGPMKAFF.

CDR3 loop: CASSAQGTENTGELFF. The CDR3 DNA is TGTGCCAGCAGCGCTCAAGGGACAGAGAACACCGGGGAGCTGTTTTTT. V usage is TRBV9 and J usage is TRBJ2-2; 7 nucleotides align to TRBD1. This CDR3 has 16 residues. V shed 3 bases and J 1 base; nucleotides not matched to a gene: 6. Per the germline V gene, CDR1 is SGDLS and CDR2 is YYNGEE. Combining the CDR3 with reference TRBV9 and TRBJ2-2 gives the whole variable domain DSGVTQTPKHLITATGQRVTLRCSPRSGDLSVYWYQQSLDQGLQFLIQYYNGEERAKGNILERFSAQQFPDLHSELNLSSLELGDSALYFCASSAQGTENTGELFFGEGSRLTVL.

This chain joins TRBV24-1 and TRBJ1-2; D call uncertain. Germline assignment: CDR1 KGHDR and CDR2 SFDVKD. The V end was cut by 2 bases, the J end by 6 bases, with 21 bases between. This CDR3 spans 17 amino acids. The CDR3: CATSDSAPTITFNGYTF. CDR3 nucleotides: TGTGCCACCAGTGATTCCGCGCCTACGATTACCTTCAATGGCTACACCTTC.

The chain joins TRBV9 to TRBJ1-2, with D possibly TRBD1 on 5 matching bases. CDR3 length: 16 residues. Trimming shortened V by 0 bases and J by 8 bases, and 20 bases separated the two germline ends. Germline loops: CDR1 SGDLS, CDR2 YYNGEE. In DNA, the CDR3 is TGTGCCAGCAGCGTAGGGGGACTTGGGACCCGGGAAGGCTACACCTTC. Amino acid sequence: CASSVGGLGTREGYTF.

This chain links TRBV11-2 with TRBJ1-2; tentatively, D is TRBD1 (6 bases). The CDR3 sequence is 17 residues long. Germline V gene lookup returns CDR1 SGHAT and CDR2 FQNNGV. Trimming removed 1 base at V and 5 bases at J, with 20 bases between. The CDR3 sequence: CASSLGTAHRPPYGYTF. Here the CDR3 DNA reads TGTGCCAGCAGCTTAGGGACAGCCCATCGGCCTCCATATGGCTACACCTTC.

The chain has TRBV12-5 and TRBJ1-5, with a weak D call TRBD1 (5 bases). Germline V gene data show CDR1 as LGHNT and CDR2 as FRNRAP. V was clipped by 11 bases and J by 7 bases, with 18 bases between them. The CDR3 totals 13 residues. CDR3 residues: CASGTHTTQPQHF. DNA for the CDR3: TGTGCTTCCGGGACTCACACTACCCAGCCCCAGCATTTT.

The chain joins TRBV7-2 to TRBJ2-7, with D uncertain. The V gene lost 4 bases and the J gene lost 0 bases, with 4 bases spanning the gap. From germline, CDR1 is SGHTA and CDR2 FQGNSA. The length of the CDR3 is 12 residues. DNA of the CDR3: TGTGCCAGCAGCTACTACTCCTACGAGCAGTACTTC. Translated: CASSYYSYEQYF.

V gene TRBV2 combines with J gene TRBJ2-5; D remains unclear. The ends were cut back, 3 bases at V and 3 bases at J, with 11 bases in the middle. Germline V gene data show CDR1 as SNHLY and CDR2 as FYNNEI. CDR3 length equals 14 residues. DNA of the CDR3: TGTGCCAGCAGTGACTCATGGGCCAAAGAGACCCAGTACTTC. Protein product: CASSDSWAKETQYF.

The V gene is TRBV7-9, the J gene TRBJ2-1; D possibly corresponds to TRBD2 (6 bases). Trimming removed 7 bases from V and 6 bases from J, with 13 bases in between. Germline V gene sequence: CDR1 SEHNR, CDR2 FQNEAQ (reference sequence). The CDR3 loop spans 13 amino acids. The CDR3 protein is CASTYAGPNEQFF. The CDR3 coding sequence is TGTGCCAGCACCTATGCGGGACCCAATGAGCAGTTCTTC.

This rearrangement joins TRBV9 to TRBJ1-2, with 8 positions matching TRBD1. In germline, CDR1 is SGDLS, CDR2 YYNGEE. V lost 5 bases, J lost 4 bases, and 7 bases stayed unmatched. CDR3 length equals 14 residues. Here the CDR3 reads CASREGTGPYGYTF. In DNA, the CDR3 is TGTGCCAGCAGGGAAGGGACAGGCCCCTATGGCTACACCTTC.

This chain joins TRBV3-1 (or the pseudogene TRBV3-2) and TRBJ2-1; 8 bases fit TRBD2. V was clipped by 3 bases and J by 2 bases; unmatched bases: 3. CDR1 is LGHDT and CDR2 is YNNKEL in the germline V gene (reference sequence). CDR3 size: 15 residues. The CDR3 region is CASSHSSGPYNEQFF. The DNA for the CDR3 is TGTGCCAGCAGCCACTCTAGCGGGCCCTACAATGAGCAGTTCTTC.

The genes are TRBV6-5 and TRBJ1-2, with 8 nucleotides matching TRBD1. Germline V gene sequence: CDR1 MNHEY, CDR2 SVGAGI. Unmatched junction bases numbered 10, after V lost 6 bases and J lost 4 bases. The CDR3 totals 15 residues. CDR3 region: CASRPGQGFGYGYTF. Here the CDR3 DNA reads TGTGCCAGCAGACCTGGACAGGGCTTCGGCTATGGCTACACCTTC.

In this sample, this clone turned up once. This rearrangement joins TRBV7-9 to TRBJ2-1, with D tentatively TRBD2 (5 bases). The germline CDR1 and CDR2 sequences are SEHNR and FQNEAQ (reference sequence). The CDR3 length is 14 residues. V lost 2 bases and J 5 bases, leaving 10 bases between the germline ends. The CDR3 region is CASSLSPGNNEQFF. The DNA of the CDR3 is TGTGCCAGCAGCTTAAGTCCCGGGAACAATGAGCAGTTCTTC.

V gene TRBV10-3 combines with J gene TRBJ2-7, with TRBD1 identical over 7 bases. This CDR3 has 16 amino acids. CDR1 ENHRY and CDR2 SYGVKD come from the germline V gene. The junction had 10 bases not matched to a gene; V was cut back by 2 bases and J by 3 bases. The CDR3 loop is CAISEAHQGVSYEQYF. The CDR3 DNA follows: TGTGCCATCAGTGAGGCTCATCAGGGGGTAAGCTACGAGCAGTACTTC.

This clone was detected once. The CDR3 here is CSVTSGGATDTQYF. CDR3 sequence (DNA): TGCAGCGTGACTAGCGGGGGGGCGACGGATACGCAGTATTTT. This chain connects TRBV29-1 to TRBJ2-3; 14 bases are shared with TRBD2. Trimming cost V 6 bases and J 6 bases; bases outside gene matches: 5. Germline loops: CDR1 SQVTM, CDR2 ANQGSEA. This CDR3 has 14 residues.

This rearrangement joins TRBV18 to TRBJ1-2, with 7 bases identical to TRBD1. CDR3 size: 14 residues. The J segment lost 3 bases and the V segment lost 2 bases, leaving 3 bases of the junction unmatched. Germline CDR1 KGHSH, CDR2 LQKENI. The CDR3 bases are TGTGCCAGCTCACCAGCCGGGACAGACTATGGCTACACCTTC. This gives the protein CASSPAGTDYGYTF.

The gene calls are TRBV19 and TRBJ2-3; 7 nucleotides agree with TRBD2. Per germline, CDR1 LNHDA and CDR2 SQIVND (reference sequence). V gave up 0 bases and J gave up 3 bases; unmatched junction bases: 9. The CDR3 extends over 17 amino acids. CDR3: CASSIDLWGGVTDTQYF. CDR3 coding DNA: TGTGCCAGTAGTATAGATTTATGGGGAGGGGTGACAGATACGCAGTATTTT.

This chain uses TRBV5-1 with TRBJ1-6; D remains unclear. V was clipped by 4 bases and J by 0 bases, with 11 bases between them. This CDR3 contains 16 residues. Germline-derived CDR1 and CDR2 are SGHRS and YFSETQ. CDR3: CASSLGGSSYNSPLHF. CDR3 DNA sequence: TGCGCCAGCAGCCTAGGAGGGAGCTCCTATAATTCACCCCTCCACTTT.

This clone has just one count. The rearrangement links TRBV4-1 to TRBJ2-5; TRBD1 is a possible D gene (6 bases). Trimming left V 4 bases short and J 5 bases short, with 14 bases between. Germline V gene data show CDR1 as MGHRA and CDR2 as YSYEKL. The CDR3 sequence is 14 residues long. This chain's CDR3 is CASSLPWQGETQYF. In DNA, the CDR3 is TGCGCCAGCAGCCTCCCGTGGCAGGGGGAGACCCAGTACTTC.

This clone has just one count. V is TRBV5-1 and J is TRBJ1-4; D gene unclear. CDR1 SGHRS and CDR2 YFSETQ come from the germline V gene. The CDR3 runs 12 residues. Trimming pared 4 bases from V and 7 bases from J, leaving 8 bases between. The CDR3 sequence: CASSPLGEKLFF. The CDR3 DNA sequence: TGCGCCAGCAGCCCGCTCGGTGAAAAACTGTTTTTT.

In DNA form, the CDR3 reads TGTGCCAGCAGGGCGAACGTGGGGCAGCCCGGAAGCTATGGCTACACCTTC. Amino acid sequence: CASRANVGQPGSYGYTF. This chain links TRBV2 with TRBJ1-2, with a weak D call TRBD1 (5 bases). Trimming shortened V by 6 bases and J by 4 bases, and 24 bases separated the two germline ends. The CDR3 runs to 17 residues. The germline V gene has CDR1 SNHLY and CDR2 FYNNEI.

The chain uses TRBV7-2 and TRBJ2-7; D perhaps matches TRBD1 (6 bases). The CDR3 covers 17 residues. Trimming cost V 0 bases and J 3 bases, with 18 bases left between them. The germline V gene encodes CDR1 SGHTA and CDR2 FQGNSA. The CDR3: CASSLAGDRPRDYEQYF. For the CDR3, the DNA is TGTGCCAGCAGCTTAGCGGGAGACAGGCCCCGGGACTACGAGCAGTACTTC.

The CDR3 spells CASSYSTGNSPLHF. CDR3 coding DNA: TGTGCCAGCAGTTACTCAACAGGGAATTCACCCCTCCACTTT. J is TRBJ1-6 and V is TRBV6-5; D is perhaps TRBD1 (6 bases). V lost 0 bases and J 7 bases, leaving 7 bases between the germline ends. Per the germline V gene, CDR1 is MNHEY and CDR2 is SVGAGI. The CDR3 spans 14 residues.